These 10 T cell receptor beta chains came from one sample sequenced in a study of metastatic and nonmetastatic thyroid tumors. Through MiXCR, TCRdb re-clonotyped the PCR reads. The repertoire holds about 64,000 clones, with approximately 4.1% as singletons. All patients reached thyroid surgery having received no treatment beforehand. Source material: blood. The receptors stem from a female donor with papillary thyroid cancer or a benign thyroid nodule (not recorded which). Some clones in this sample may be carry-over from other donors' samples.

This clone was recorded at least ten times. This chain joins TRBV12-3 or TRBV12-4 and TRBJ2-2; 8 bases map to TRBD1. There are 14 residues in the CDR3. Losses at the gene ends were 3 bases for V and 3 bases for J; bases not matched to a gene: 0. In DNA form, the CDR3 reads TGTGCCAGCAGTTTCAGGGGGCACACCGGGGAGCTGTTTTTT. Protein sequence: CASSFRGHTGELFF.

This clone was detected ten times or more. The chain recombines TRBV12-3 or TRBV12-4 with TRBJ2-3, with 11 bases matching TRBD2. The CDR3 covers 14 residues. J gave up 14 bases and V 4 bases, and 11 bases lay outside the gene matches. The CDR3 bases are TGTGCCAGCAGTTCGTCGGGACTAGCGGAGCTCAGGTATTTT. Protein sequence: CASSSSGLAELRYF.

V usage is TRBV7-8 and J usage is TRBJ2-7; tentative D call: TRBD2 (6 bases). The CDR3 has 16 amino acids. In germline, CDR1 is SGHVS, CDR2 FQNEAQ. For the CDR3, the DNA is TGTGCTAGCGGCTTAGGGCCAAGCGGGTGGGGCGCCGAGCAGTACTTC. Its translation: CASGLGPSGWGAEQYF.

The genes are TRBV6-2 or TRBV6-3 and TRBJ2-1; TRBD2 matches 12 bases. The germline CDR1 and CDR2 sequences are MNHEY and SVGEGT. The CDR3 is 15 amino acids. V lost 4 bases to trimming and J lost 5 bases; unmatched junction nucleotides: 3. CDR3 sequence: CASSWRLAGDNEQFF. The CDR3 DNA follows: TGTGCCAGCAGTTGGCGACTAGCGGGAGACAATGAGCAGTTCTTC.

This clone has a count of ten or more. The chain links TRBV6-1 to TRBJ2-3, with 15 bases fitting TRBD2. The CDR3 is 19 residues long. CDR1 is MNHNS, CDR2 SASEGT, per germline. With 6 bases clipped from V and 6 bases from J, the junction kept 16 bases outside the gene matches. The CDR3 loop is CASSTRWTSGRAGGDTQYF. CDR3 coding DNA: TGTGCCAGCAGCACTCGATGGACTAGCGGGAGGGCGGGGGGCGATACGCAGTATTTT.

Concerning this clone: This may come from a read error, since a much larger clone is one base off. The chain has TRBV9 and TRBJ2-7, with 12 bases lining up with TRBD2. Germline V gene lookup returns CDR1 SGDLS and CDR2 YYNGEE. This CDR3 comprises 15 residues. CDR3 DNA sequence: TGTGCCAGCAGCGTAGCGACTAGCGGGAGCTACGAGCGGTACTTC. Protein sequence: CASSVATSGSYERYF.

The chain has TRBV28 and TRBJ2-2; 8 bases fit TRBD2. This CDR3 contains 16 residues. V gave up 6 bases and J gave up 3 bases; unmatched junction bases: 9. Per the germline V gene, CDR1 is MDHEN and CDR2 is SYDVKM. Here the CDR3 reads CASSLSGREDTGELFF. The CDR3 DNA sequence: TGTGCCAGCAGCCTCTCCGGGAGGGAGGACACCGGGGAGCTGTTTTTT.

This clone was seen ten or more times. For the CDR3, the DNA is TGTGCCAGCAGTGATACTAGCACAGATACGCAGTATTTT. Protein: CASSDTSTDTQYF. The V call is TRBV25-1, the J call TRBJ2-3; D is uncertain. V was cut by 3 bases and J by 0 bases, with 4 bases left in between. This CDR3 spans 13 amino acids. The germline gives CDR1 MGHDK, CDR2 SYGVNS.

This clone was counted at least ten times. A much larger clone sits a single nucleotide away, making a read error possible. Likely a read error: the CDR3 ends without its conserved phenylalanine or tryptophan. Here the CDR3 reads CASSLSSGNTIYL. The DNA for the CDR3 is TGTGCCAGCAGTTTAAGCTCTGGAAACACCATATATCTT. V and J are TRBV28 and TRBJ1-3; D remains unclear. Germline values: CDR1 MDHEN, CDR2 SYDVKM. The CDR3 is made up of 13 amino acids. Trimming pared 2 bases from V and 0 bases from J, leaving 2 bases between.

This clone has only a few counts. V gene TRBV27 combines with J gene TRBJ2-7, with D possibly being TRBD2 (6 bases). V lost 5 bases and J 3 bases, leaving 14 bases between the germline ends. The CDR3 runs 14 residues. CDR1 is MNHEY and CDR2 is SMNVEV in the germline V gene (reference sequence). The CDR3 reads CASSRLSGRYEQYF. DNA of the CDR3: TGTGCCAGCAGTCGACTTAGCGGCCGCTACGAGCAGTACTTC.